The present T cell receptor beta chain was sequenced within a study of technical replicates of blood from a handful of donors. Sequencing was performed with immunoSEQ multiplex PCR; in TCRdb, only in-frame clones are kept and a portion is missing. Found here are 15,000 to 19,000 clones, approximately 90% of them singletons; the top ten hold about an eighth. Per the germline V gene, CDR1 is LNHDA and CDR2 is SQIVND (reference sequence). The CDR3 loop spans 16 amino acids. After removal of 7 bases from V and 4 bases from J, the junction contained 12 bases not matched to a gene. V gene TRBV19 combines with J gene TRBJ2-5; 10 nucleotides match TRBD2. The specimen was PBMCs. This receptor was taken from a human donor in good health. The CDR3, as DNA: TGTGCCAGTAAATCCCTATTAGCGGGAGGTCTAGAGACCCAGTACTTC. This gives the protein CASKSLLAGGLETQYF.